This passage covers 22 T cell receptor beta chains from one sample sequenced in a study of a mutant IDH1 vaccine in newly diagnosed glioma. No antigen has been assigned to these receptors. Some clones are missing from TCRdb's copy, which holds only in-frame ones; the method was immunoSEQ multiplex PCR. The sample carries some 31,000 clones, 80% to 85% recorded once. Time point indicated: week 47, end of study. Alongside topical imiquimod, each dose of vaccine comprised 300 ug of mutant IDH1 20-mer peptide. The sequenced sample was PBMCs, obtained from a glioma patient whose treatment included an IDH1 peptide vaccine. These receptors all come from a man between 25 and 39 years old with glioma.

J is TRBJ2-6 and V is TRBV28; the D call may be TRBD1 or TRBD2 (5 bases each). V was clipped by 5 bases and J by 0 bases, with 14 bases between them. Germline assignment: CDR1 MDHEN and CDR2 SYDVKM. There are 17 residues in the CDR3. CDR3 in DNA: TGTGCCAGCAGTGCCGGGGCCTCCTCCTCTGGGGCCAACGTCCTGACTTTC. Its translation: CASSAGASSSGANVLTF.

The chain couples TRBV7-9 to TRBJ2-4, with 8 bases fitting TRBD1. Germline CDR1 reads SEHNR; CDR2 reads FQNEAQ (reference sequence). The CDR3 consists of 15 residues. The V and J ends lost 4 bases and 9 bases, in that order; junction bases with no gene match: 11. The CDR3 DNA reads TGTGCCAGCAGCTCCCGGGACAGGTCTTTGGGCATTCAGTACTTC. This gives the protein CASSSRDRSLGIQYF.

This clone appeared once. The genes are TRBV2 and TRBJ2-7; 7 nucleotides align to TRBD1. Germline V gene data show CDR1 as SNHLY and CDR2 as FYNNEI. CDR3 length: 12 residues. The CDR3: CAYRGRTYEQYF. DNA of the CDR3: TGTGCGTACAGGGGAAGGACCTACGAGCAGTACTTC.

In nucleotides, the CDR3 is TGTGCCATCAGTGGCGGACCTAACTATGGCTACACCTTC. This translates into CAISGGPNYGYTF. The chain links TRBV10-3 to TRBJ1-2; D gene ambiguous. The CDR3 runs to 13 residues. The V and J ends lost 4 bases and 0 bases respectively, with 6 bases between them. Germline lookup yields CDR1 ENHRY and CDR2 SYGVKD.

The V gene is TRBV9, the J gene TRBJ2-7, with 8 bases lining up with TRBD1. Germline values: CDR1 SGDLS, CDR2 YYNGEE. V shed 0 bases, J shed 6 bases, and the junction held 2 bases outside the gene matches. CDR3 length equals 13 residues. CDR3 DNA sequence: TGTGCCAGCAGCGTAGTACAGGGGGGCGAGCAGTACTTC. Translating gives CASSVVQGGEQYF.

This chain uses TRBV10-3 with TRBJ2-7; 7 nucleotides align to TRBD1. Germline V CDR1 and CDR2: ENHRY, SYGVKD. The CDR3 is 12 residues long. With 6 bases clipped from V and 7 bases from J, the junction kept 6 bases outside the gene matches. CDR3 nucleotides: TGTGCCATCAGAGGACAGGCGGAAGAGCAGTACTTC. Translating gives CAIRGQAEEQYF.

This clone ranks as large. The gene calls are TRBV10-1 and TRBJ1-1; D unresolved. V lost 0 bases and J lost 3, with 5 bases in between. The CDR3 extends over 13 amino acids. Germline CDR1 reads WNHNN; CDR2 reads SYGVQD (reference sequence). The DNA of the CDR3 is TGCGCCAGCAGTGAGTCCCGATACACTGAAGCTTTCTTT. Its protein is CASSESRYTEAFF.

Relative to its sample, this clone is medium-sized. CDR3 sequence: CATKGIFGTQYF. The CDR3 DNA is TGCGCCACCAAGGGCATTTTCGGGACCCAGTACTTC. The chain recombines TRBV5-1 with TRBJ2-5, with unresolved D. The CDR3 has 12 amino acids. Trimming shortened V by 9 bases and J by 7 bases, and 16 bases separated the two germline ends. CDR1 and CDR2 (germline): SGHRS, YFSETQ.

This rearrangement joins TRBV30 to TRBJ2-5; possibly TRBD2 for D (5 bases). The CDR3 is 14 residues long. The V and J ends lost 4 bases and 0 bases respectively, with 12 bases between them. In germline, CDR1 is GTSNPN, CDR2 SVGIG (reference sequence). The CDR3 protein is CAWIGVGDQETQYF. The CDR3 DNA sequence: TGTGCCTGGATCGGGGTCGGAGACCAAGAGACCCAGTACTTC.

The chain has TRBV30 and TRBJ1-4, with no clear D. The V end lost 0 bases, the J end lost 7 bases, and 15 bases lay between the germline ends. Germline-derived CDR1 and CDR2 are GTSNPN and SVGIG (reference sequence). The CDR3 length is 15 residues. As DNA, the CDR3 is TGTGCCTGGAGTGTACTCCCACTGGAAGTTGAAAAACTGTTTTTT. Its protein product is CAWSVLPLEVEKLFF. Combining the CDR3 with reference TRBV30 and TRBJ1-4 gives the whole variable domain SQTIHQWPATLVQPVGSPLSLECTVEGTSNPNLYWYRQAAGRGLQLLFYSVGIGQISSEVPQNLSASRPQDRQFILSSKKLLLSDSGFYLCAWSVLPLEVEKLFFGSGTQLSVL.

The chain uses TRBV19 and TRBJ2-3; possibly TRBD1 or TRBD2 for D (5 bases each). V lost 2 bases to trimming and J lost 2 bases, with 8 bases between them. CDR3 length equals 14 residues. Germline V gene sequence: CDR1 LNHDA, CDR2 SQIVND (reference sequence). CDR3 protein: CASSIPGTTDTQYF. CDR3 nucleotide sequence: TGTGCCAGTAGTATACCGGGGACCACAGATACGCAGTATTTT.

This rearrangement joins TRBV7-6 to TRBJ2-5; 10 bases fit TRBD2. The germline CDR1 and CDR2 sequences are SGHVS and FNYEAQ. Trimming at V came to 1 base and at J to 5 bases, leaving 7 bases not matched to a gene. This CDR3 is 16 amino acids long. DNA of the CDR3: TGTGCCAGCAGCTTAGTAGAGCGGGAGGGCCTGGAGACCCAGTACTTC. It yields the protein CASSLVEREGLETQYF.

This clone was detected only once. The V call is TRBV9, the J call TRBJ1-6; D is uncertain. The CDR3 is 16 amino acids. Germline lookup yields CDR1 SGDLS and CDR2 YYNGEE. V lost 0 bases to trimming and J lost 9 bases, with 16 bases between them. DNA for the CDR3: TGTGCCAGCAGCGTAGGTGAGGGTTCGCCTTTTTCACCCCTCCACTTT. Amino acid sequence: CASSVGEGSPFSPLHF.

V and J are TRBV15 and TRBJ2-1; 11 nucleotides line up with TRBD2. The CDR3 has 17 residues. Germline trimming cut 5 bases from V and 3 bases from J; bases unmatched to any gene: 9. Germline V gives CDR1 LNHNV, CDR2 YYDKDF (reference sequence). The CDR3 loop reads CATSGQLAGGNYNEQFF. CDR3 sequence (DNA): TGTGCCACCAGCGGACAGTTAGCGGGAGGGAACTACAATGAGCAGTTCTTC.

V gene TRBV15 combines with J gene TRBJ2-5; D possibly corresponds to TRBD1 (7 bases). The CDR3 is 15 residues long. CDR1 and CDR2 (germline): LNHNV, YYDKDF (reference sequence). The V gene lost 3 bases and the J gene lost 0 bases, with 11 bases spanning the gap. CDR3 coding DNA: TGTGCCACCAGCAGGCGGGACAGAGACCAAGAGACCCAGTACTTC. It codes for CATSRRDRDQETQYF.

The chain carries TRBV6-5 and TRBJ2-5; tentatively, D is TRBD2 (5 bases). Germline V CDR1 and CDR2: MNHEY, SVGAGI. CDR3 length equals 15 residues. V lost 2 bases and J lost 5, with 15 bases in between. The CDR3 DNA is TGTGCCAGCAGTTACGCCCCTGGGAGATGGGAGACCCAGTACTTC. It yields the protein CASSYAPGRWETQYF.

The J gene is TRBJ1-2, the V gene TRBV5-1; 7 nucleotides align to TRBD1. With V trimmed by 0 bases and J by 5 bases, 7 bases remained unmatched. There are 15 residues in the CDR3. Per germline, CDR1 SGHRS and CDR2 YFSETQ. Here the CDR3 DNA reads TGCGCCAGCAGCTTGGAAAGACAGGGAAGGTATGGCTACACCTTC. This sequence encodes CASSLERQGRYGYTF.

This rearrangement joins TRBV6-1 to TRBJ1-1, with a weak D call TRBD1 (6 bases). The germline gives CDR1 MNHNS, CDR2 SASEGT. Trimming took off 6 bases at V and 0 bases at J, with 11 bases between the two ends. The CDR3 covers 14 residues. CDR3 protein: CASRLGGVNTEAFF. For the CDR3, the DNA is TGTGCCAGCAGGCTAGGGGGGGTGAACACTGAAGCTTTCTTT.

This chain joins TRBV5-6 and TRBJ1-4; D call uncertain. This CDR3 is 16 amino acids long. Germline values: CDR1 SGHDT, CDR2 YYEEEE. V was shortened by 4 bases and J by 0 bases, with 13 bases between the two germline ends. The CDR3 here is CASSHVGRATNEKLFF. CDR3 DNA sequence: TGTGCCAGCAGCCACGTCGGGAGGGCAACTAATGAAAAACTGTTTTTT. Full variable domain (rest looked up from reference TRBV5-6 and TRBJ1-4): DAGVTQSPTHLIKTRGQQVTLRCSPKSGHDTVSWYQQALGQGPQFIFQYYEEEERQRGNFPDRFSGHQFPNYSSELNVNALLLGDSALYLCASSHVGRATNEKLFFGSGTQLSVL.

V gene TRBV2 combines with J gene TRBJ2-5; D is undetermined. The CDR3 is 13 amino acids. Trimming removed 2 bases at V and 1 base at J, with 5 bases between. Germline CDR1 is SNHLY and CDR2 is FYNNEI. In DNA form, the CDR3 reads TGTGCCAGCAGTGAATACGTCCAAGAGACCCAGTACTTC. Amino acid sequence: CASSEYVQETQYF.

The DNA of the CDR3 is TGTGCCAGCGCCGGGGGGGGACTAGCGATGGCCAATGAGCAGTTCTTC. Protein product: CASAGGGLAMANEQFF. The chain has TRBV7-9 and TRBJ2-1; TRBD2 agrees at 10 bases. Germline CDR1 reads SEHNR; CDR2 reads FQNEAQ (reference sequence). Unmatched junction bases numbered 13, after V lost 8 bases and J lost 6 bases. CDR3 length equals 16 residues. Supplemented by reference TRBV7-9 and TRBJ2-1, the full variable domain reads DTGVSQNPRHKITKRGQNVTFRCDPISEHNRLYWYRQTLGQGPEFLTYFQNEAQLEKSRLLSDRFSAERPKGSFSTLEIQRTEQGDSAMYLCASAGGGLAMANEQFFGPGTRLTVL.

The chain couples TRBV5-4 to TRBJ2-5; unclear D gene. V dropped 0 bases and J dropped 3 bases, with 9 bases sitting between them. There are 14 residues in the CDR3. Germline assignment: CDR1 SGHNT and CDR2 YYREEE (reference sequence). CDR3 protein: CASSLERREETQYF. The CDR3 nucleotides are TGTGCCAGCAGCTTGGAACGCCGCGAAGAGACCCAGTACTTC.